What follows are 5 T cell receptor beta chains derived from one specimen sequenced in a study of cytomegalovirus exposure and HLA in healthy donors. In the PCR, 60 Vbeta and 13 Jbeta primers were used. Sequencing was performed with immunoSEQ multiplex PCR; in TCRdb, only in-frame clones are kept and a portion is missing. The sample lists more than 110,000 clones, 65% to 85% occurring once. The sample comprised PBMCs. The receptors stem from a man aged 30 to 45 in good health and CMV-seronegative.

This clone was detected once. The chain uses TRBV28 and TRBJ1-3; D is perhaps TRBD1 (5 bases). Germline V gene sequence: CDR1 MDHEN, CDR2 SYDVKM. Trimming pared 2 bases from V and 0 bases from J, leaving 14 bases between. This CDR3 has 17 residues. The CDR3 spells CASSLPQGRISGNTIYF. CDR3 DNA: TGTGCCAGCAGTTTACCCCAGGGCCGAATCTCTGGAAACACCATATATTTT.

A remark on this clone: Relative to the germline gene, one junction end is altered; a read error may explain this. The gene calls are TRBV11-2 and TRBJ2-2; the D gene is possibly TRBD2 (6 bases). This CDR3 region has 12 residues. Germline V CDR1 and CDR2: SGHAT, FQNNGV. This chain's CDR3 is CASSLKLGGLFF. CDR3 DNA sequence: TGTGCCAGCAGCTTAAAACTGGGGGGGCTGTTTTTT.

Points on this clone: The sample has other DNA sequences that encode this CDR3 too. The J gene is TRBJ2-7, the V gene TRBV11-2; 10 bases line up with TRBD2. Germline lookup yields CDR1 SGHAT and CDR2 FQNNGV. The CDR3 loop spans 14 amino acids. V was pared by 4 bases and J by 3 bases, with 3 bases of the junction left unmatched. The CDR3 region is CASSSSSGGYEQYF. CDR3 coding DNA: TGTGCCAGCAGCTCCTCTAGCGGGGGCTACGAGCAGTACTTC.

The chain has TRBV5-1 and TRBJ2-7, with D perhaps TRBD1 (6 bases). The CDR3 consists of 14 residues. Trimming cost V 3 bases and J 3 bases, with 13 bases left between them. Germline values: CDR1 SGHRS, CDR2 YFSETQ. The CDR3 DNA sequence: TGCGCCAGCAGCTCGACTCAGGGGAGCTACGAGCAGTACTTC. It codes for CASSSTQGSYEQYF.

The rearrangement links TRBV29-1 to TRBJ1-2; D uncertain. This CDR3 contains 10 residues. Germline CDR1 and CDR2: SQVTM and ANQGSEA. Trimming shortened V by 0 bases and J by 6 bases, and 2 bases separated the two germline ends. The CDR3 is CSVEDNGYTF. CDR3 bases: TGCAGCGTTGAAGATAATGGCTACACCTTC. Full variable domain (rest looked up from reference TRBV29-1 and TRBJ1-2): SAVISQKPSRDICQRGTSLTIQCQVDSQVTMMFWYRQQPGQSLTLIATANQGSEATYESGFVIDKFPISRPNLTFSTLTVSNMSPEDSSIYLCSVEDNGYTFGSGTRLTVV.